One and the same sample provided the 5 T cell receptor beta chains below, sequenced in a study of blood T cells in healthy people across ages. The use of a sample-barcoded 5' primer and a J-beta primer mix characterized a second PCR of 7 to 11 cycles. TCRdb analysed the 5' RACE reads with MiXCR anew, one entry per CDR3 protein. The profile covers about 650,000 distinct CDR3 sequences, with about 32% appearing a single time and 15% taken by the ten largest. The sequenced material came from blood. These receptors were collected from a woman older than 75 in good health.

As regards this clonotype: A much larger clone is a single base away; this may be a read error. The chain combines TRBV5-1 with TRBJ1-2; D is possibly TRBD1 (5 bases). The germline gives CDR1 SGHRS, CDR2 YFSETQ. The length of the CDR3 is 14 residues. V was clipped by 5 bases and J by 6 bases, with 17 bases between them. The CDR3 sequence is CASSWRPGTDGYTF. The CDR3 DNA reads TGCGCCAGCAGTTGGCGTCCCGGGACTGATGGCTACACCTTC.

The table lists this clonotype with many counts. The chain uses TRBV7-2 and TRBJ2-3, with D perhaps being TRBD1 or TRBD2 (5 bases each). Germline V gene sequence: CDR1 SGHTA, CDR2 FQGNSA. CDR3 length equals 15 residues. V lost 1 base to trimming and J lost 4 bases, with 12 bases between them. The CDR3 DNA reads as TGTGCCAGCAGCTTAGGGGGGACGGCAGCAGATACGCAGTATTTT. It translates to CASSLGGTAADTQYF.

This clonotype was seen ten or more times. This chain joins TRBV5-1 and TRBJ2-1; D uncertain. Germline V CDR1 and CDR2: SGHRS, YFSETQ. The V end lost 0 bases, the J end lost 1 base, and 8 bases lay between the germline ends. This CDR3 has 15 residues. CDR3 sequence: CASSLVQVSYNEQFF. DNA for the CDR3: TGCGCCAGCAGCTTGGTTCAGGTTTCCTACAATGAGCAGTTCTTC.

The V call is TRBV28, the J call TRBJ2-7; tentatively, D is TRBD1 (6 bases). V was cut by 10 bases and J by 0 bases, with 13 bases left in between. Looked up from germline, CDR1 is MDHEN and CDR2 is SYDVKM. This CDR3 has 13 residues. CDR3: CATEDRPSYEQYF. The CDR3 coding sequence is TGTGCCACCGAAGACAGGCCCTCCTACGAGCAGTACTTC.

Turning to this clonotype: Sequence at one end of the junction differs from germline and may be a read error. The chain has TRBV20-1 and TRBJ1-4, with 9 positions matching TRBD1. The CDR3 has 16 residues. Germline V gives CDR1 DFQATT, CDR2 SNEGSKA (reference sequence). The CDR3, as DNA: TGCAGTGCTAATATACCCGGGACAGGGTTTAATGAAAATCTGTTTTTT. Amino acids: CSANIPGTGFNENLFF.